This T cell receptor beta chain was profiled in a study of glioma-infiltrating T cells after dendritic cell vaccination. Overall study: Autologous tumor lysate-pulsed dendritic cell vaccination was given between the early 2000s and the early 2010s. Three intradermal dendritic cell vaccine injections were given every two weeks.

Germline CDR1 SNHLY, CDR2 FYNNEI. The CDR3 sequence is 12 residues long. Trimming left V 9 bases short and J 5 bases short, with 13 bases between. Isocitrate dehydrogenase mutation was absent in all glioblastoma patients. Using immunoSEQ multiplex PCR, the repertoire was profiled, and TCRdb retains in-frame clones only, with some absent. The repertoire consists of 95,000 to 110,000 clones, with 81% occurring once and the leading ten covering about 12%. The chain couples TRBV2 to TRBJ2-5; possible D gene TRBD1, 5 bases. The sequencing used blood, collected before dendritic cell vaccination. This receptor was taken from a human donor with glioblastoma. The chain's CDR3 is CASTRVGETQYF. The CDR3 DNA reads TGTGCCAGTACCAGGGTTGGCGAGACCCAGTACTTC.